This TCR beta chain was recorded in a study of shared clonotypes between healthy human individuals (dated by TCRdb to the early 2020s). Background on the whole study: The cohort included three men and a couple of women between 18 and 49 years of age. For each donor, three plates each were used for CD4 naive and CD4 memory, two plates were used for CD8 naive, and one plate was used for CD8 memory. To estimate repertoire size and how much clonotypes are shared between individuals, the study performed deep sequencing of blood TCR repertoires from roughly five healthy adults. To increase sequencing depth and limit assay-specific biases, TCR repertoire library preparation and sequencing were carried out by different laboratories using diverse techniques. Per donor, leukapheresis produced somewhere between about 0.94 and 9.5 billion PBMCs. Beyond this particular receptor, the publication reports: Only blood was sampled, and tissue TCR repertoires likely differ from those in blood. Because the study included only a small number of donors, the genetic and exposure-history diversity represented was limited. Estimated clonotype richness was generally larger for naive than for memory subsets. Pairwise subsampling indicated that sequencing depth was expected to affect the degree of clonotype sharing among donors. Higher generation probabilities were observed for clonotypes shared by all four sorted-subset donors than for non-shared clonotypes. Incomplete sequencing was indicated by rarefaction of sorted-subset datasets, despite the large sequencing depth. When a few donors were compared, the shared fraction of clonotypes was about 5% for naive CD4, less than 4% for naive CD8, roughly 2.3% for memory CD4, and less than 0.5% for memory CD8.

The donors were healthy, HIV-negative adults who had no recently reported acute infections or vaccinations. Every donor was a Caucasian adult living in Nashville, Tennessee, USA. CD4+ T cells were enriched by magnetic negative selection, after which naive cells were positively selected on CD45RA and the negative fraction was taken as the memory subset. Blood was obtained by leukapheresis, after which PBMCs were separated by Ficoll-Histopaque density gradient centrifugation and cryopreserved in liquid nitrogen vapor phase. Analytical flow cytometry was used to check the purity and quantity of each magnetically sorted T cell population. Genomic DNA was isolated from each sorted fraction and quantified by UV absorbance on a Nanodrop 2000c. Using the deep immunoSEQ assay, TCR CDR3 regions were amplified from genomic DNA by multiplex PCR. Extracted genomic DNA from each cell subset was spread evenly across all wells of several immunoSEQ 96-well plates, with each plate serving as a replicate. Each replicate PCR for sorted subsets received approximately 220 ng genomic DNA, equal to roughly 30,000 T cell genomes. Purified libraries were measured with a Qubit 3.0 fluorometer, size-checked on a Bioanalyzer 2100, and measured again with the KAPA Library Quantification kit. Every immunoSEQ 96-well plate was sequenced on a dedicated single-read 150-cycle Illumina NextSeq 550 flow cell. The original pipeline was this. Because the immunoSEQ output included only junctional sequences and no quality scores, the filtering could not be the same as the filtering used for full-length reads. To assign V/J genes and CDR3, sequences were annotated against IMGT germline references using PyIR, a Python wrapper for IgBLAST v1.9. Reads were filtered out if the reads had weak V/J assignments (E-value above 1e-6), no CDR3, stop codons, out-of-frame junctions, or ambiguous translated residues. V3J clonotypes were defined as sequences sharing an identical inferred V gene, J gene, and CDR3 amino acid sequence. Percentage overlap between repertoires was computed as shared unique clonotypes divided by the size of the smaller repertoire. RTK rarefaction, the Chao1 estimator, and Recon v2.1 estimates of unobserved clonotypes were used to assess repertoire richness. Generation probabilities were computed with OLGA for all TCRbeta clonotypes obtained by the gDNA method from four donors. Sourced from immuneACCESS, this table was stored by TCRdb with only in-frame sequences that have V and J called. A share of the clones is absent; for the studies checked, an unresolved V gene accounts for under half, and the remainder has no known explanation. V and J calls plus clone size are reproduced from that table; the DNA served to infer D and trimming. The table for this sample lists millions of clones; roughly 94% of them were counted only once. The top ten hold 0.13% of the sample.

The CDR3 runs 16 residues from the cysteine to the phenylalanine. Of all the DNA, just the CDR3 is kept, 48 bases in frame from base 1. V is shortened by 1 base, J by 0 bases, and the region joining them spans 12 bases. CDR1 and CDR2 are drawn from the germline V gene: LGHNA, YSLEER. This clone was seen only once. Its antigen is still unknown. Per-base qualities were not stored, and no clone one base away is much larger. Sequencing was carried out using naive CD4+ T cells sorted from blood. In the paper's terms, the cell subset or site label means: CD45RA+ positively selected. The receptor comes from a man between 18 and 29 years old in good health. The sequence links TRBV4-3 to TRBJ1-1, with a weak D call of TRBD1 (5 bases match). The base sequence is TGCGCCAGCAGCCAAGCTAGGTGGGGCATGAACACTGAAGCTTTCTTT. This translates into CASSQARWGMNTEAFF.